Sequencing of this T cell receptor beta chain was carried out in a study of CD8 T cells in ankylosing spondylitis. Study-wide results and caveats: Roughly eight highly homologous variants made up a TCR beta motif that seemed to typify ankylosing spondylitis blood. Enrichment of disease-linked clones was reportedly significant in matched ankylosing spondylitis synovial fluid. As for the disease-linked clones, they showed a CD8+ phenotype and occurred at relatively low frequencies in peripheral blood.

Quantitative molecular-barcoded 5'-RACE generated the TCR beta libraries. TCRdb itself ran the 5' RACE reads through MiXCR, one entry per CDR3 protein. The repertoire holds some 330,000 distinct CDR3 sequences, with roughly 8% as singletons. V was pared by 3 bases and J by 3 bases, with 15 bases between. The CDR3 length is 16 residues. CDR1 and CDR2 (germline): KGHDR, SFDVKD. This clonotype was seen a few times. Antigen specificity is unknown. The source material was blood, either unsorted or a sorted T cell fraction (not recorded which). This clonotype was obtained from a male donor with ankylosing spondylitis. The chain employs TRBV24-1 and TRBJ2-3; either TRBD1 or TRBD2 may supply D (7 bases each). CDR3 amino acids: CATSDTHRGGTDTQYF. CDR3 DNA sequence: TGTGCCACCAGTGATACCCACAGGGGAGGGACAGATACGCAGTATTTT.